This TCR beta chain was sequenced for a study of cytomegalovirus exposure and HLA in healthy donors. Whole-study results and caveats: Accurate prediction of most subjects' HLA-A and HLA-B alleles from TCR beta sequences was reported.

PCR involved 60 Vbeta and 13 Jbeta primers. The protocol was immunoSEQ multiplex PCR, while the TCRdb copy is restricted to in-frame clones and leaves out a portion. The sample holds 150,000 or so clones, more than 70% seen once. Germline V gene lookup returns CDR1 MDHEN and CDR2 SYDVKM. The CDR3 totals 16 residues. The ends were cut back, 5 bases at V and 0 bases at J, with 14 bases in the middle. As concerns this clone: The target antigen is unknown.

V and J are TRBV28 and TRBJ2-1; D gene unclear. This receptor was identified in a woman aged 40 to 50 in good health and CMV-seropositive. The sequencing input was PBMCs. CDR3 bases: TGTGCCAGCAGTCCCCACGTTCGTAGCTCCTACAATGAGCAGTTCTTC. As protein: CASSPHVRSSYNEQFF.